The rows below give T cell receptor beta chains drawn from one sample of a study of CD8+ T cells in alopecia areata. Sequenced by immunoSEQ multiplex PCR; TCRdb stores in-frame clones only, minus some. Among about 76,000 clones listed, around 61% were seen once. Source: CD8+ T cells sorted from blood, taken at week 24, from a patient treated with tofacitinib. The source of these receptors is a human donor with alopecia areata. CDR3s include the opening cysteine and the closing phenylalanine or tryptophan. The order of the fields is V gene, CDR3 protein.

>TRBV4-1
CASSQDREGVSTEAFF
>TRBV14
CASSRGTSLSYEQYF
>TRBV5-1
CASRWDGSSGNTIYF
>TRBV6-4
CASSETSGKDDEQFF
>TRBV5-6
CASSPGGGSYEQYF
>TRBV30
CAWSSPFRVSGVSYEQYF
>TRBV5-4
CASSLTGQGTKETQYF
>TRBV29-1
CSVEDPRTGPGYTF
>TRBV2
CASYTGVYEQYF
>TRBV9
CASSEGTATNTGELFF
>TRBV23-1
CASRPPGTDTQYF
>TRBV4-1
CASSQAQGLNTEAFF
>TRBV28
CASSFLWGDTGELFF
>TRBV9
CASSVGTGEYEQYF
>TRBV29-1
CSVETGNGQPQHF
>TRBV19
CASSDDREYYGYTF
>TRBV5-1
CASSLSPTSGRFPDTQYF
>TRBV30
CAWSSGDSYEQYF
>TRBV27
CASRRSTDTQYF
>TRBV7-9
CASSHEGAASTGELFF
>TRBV27
CASSLNGERAYEQYF
>TRBV7-9
CASSPVSTPDTQYF
>TRBV2
CASSKGQVVQPQHF
>TRBV7-8
CASSFDSTYNEQFF
>TRBV7-2
CASSLEPLAPYEQYF
>TRBV6-4
CASSEDSYNEQFF
>TRBV2
CASTIHPGTGQETQYF
>TRBV7-9
CASSLVRMNTEAFF
>TRBV5-1
CASSFVTVSGEQFF
>TRBV4-1
CASSQGRPGGVLDTEAFF
>TRBV27
CASSPGDTQYF
>TRBV4-3
CASSQDYLGTSGSPEQYF
>TRBV4-3
CASSHRLRDYTATDTQYF
>TRBV5-1
CASSLTGLAAYNEQFF
>TRBV5-1
CASSLDDRVVYGYTF
>TRBV30
CAWSHGGNEQFF
>TRBV27
CASSYVAGGYHEQYF
>TRBV28
CASSLFGEPVSYEQYF
>TRBV29-1
CSVEGLAVTNEQFF
>TRBV7-9
CASSEGEGNQPQHF
>TRBV6-4
CASSDGGGGNEQFF
>TRBV7-2
CATPHRGSGELFF
>TRBV29-1
CSVERTEINEQFF
>TRBV9
CASSVEPEPSTDTQYF
>TRBV29-1
CSTSQGMEETQYF